The 30 T cell receptor beta chains below all came from one sample that was sequenced in a study of CD8 T cells in ankylosing spondylitis. TCRdb redid the calling of the 5' RACE reads with MiXCR, one entry per CDR3 protein. In the table there are around 27,000 distinct CDR3 sequences, about 2.5% of which are singletons. Material: blood, either unsorted or a sorted T cell fraction (not recorded which). All receptors derive from a female donor with ankylosing spondylitis or in good health (not recorded which).

This clonotype was found many times. V is TRBV9 and J is TRBJ2-2; no clear D gene. The germline gives CDR1 SGDLS, CDR2 YYNGEE. The CDR3 sequence is 14 residues long. Trimming took 0 bases from V and 5 from J, leaving 8 bases between them. The CDR3: CASSVGWGTGELFF. The CDR3 bases are TGTGCCAGCAGCGTAGGGTGGGGAACCGGGGAGCTGTTTTTT.

This clonotype has a count of ten or more. The rearrangement links TRBV9 to TRBJ2-1, with 8 bases fitting TRBD2. The CDR3 has 13 residues. Germline loops: CDR1 SGDLS, CDR2 YYNGEE. V was pared by 7 bases and J by 8 bases, with 8 bases of the junction left unmatched. The CDR3 sequence: CASSGGGKYEQFF. In DNA, the CDR3 is TGTGCCAGCTCGGGCGGGGGGAAGTATGAGCAGTTCTTC.

This clonotype has at least ten counts. The chain recombines TRBV9 with TRBJ2-7; D may be TRBD2 (6 bases). Germline V gene data show CDR1 as SGDLS and CDR2 as YYNGEE. Trimming cost V 0 bases and J 6 bases, with 10 bases left between them. This CDR3 spans 13 amino acids. The CDR3 sequence: CASSVAAGGEQYF. The CDR3 coding sequence is TGTGCCAGCAGCGTAGCGGCCGGGGGCGAGCAGTACTTC.

This clonotype was seen repeatedly, ten times or more. The chain is built from TRBV9 and TRBJ2-1; a possible D gene is TRBD1 (6 bases). Trimming removed 0 bases at V and 1 base at J, with 14 bases between. The CDR3 is made up of 17 amino acids. Germline assignment: CDR1 SGDLS and CDR2 YYNGEE. The DNA for the CDR3 is TGTGCCAGCAGCGTAGACAGGGCCGTAGTTTCCTACAATGAGCAGTTCTTC. Protein product: CASSVDRAVVSYNEQFF. Using reference TRBV9 and TRBJ2-1 for the parts outside the CDR3, the full variable domain is DSGVTQTPKHLITATGQRVTLRCSPRSGDLSVYWYQQSLDQGLQFLIQYYNGEERAKGNILERFSAQQFPDLHSELNLSSLELGDSALYFCASSVDRAVVSYNEQFFGPGTRLTVL.

This clonotype was observed many times. This rearrangement joins TRBV9 to TRBJ2-7; 9 bases fit TRBD2. This CDR3 region has 18 residues. V gave up 1 base and J gave up 0 bases; unmatched junction bases: 11. Germline loops: CDR1 SGDLS, CDR2 YYNGEE. The CDR3, as DNA: TGTGCCAGCAGCGTAAAACCTAGCGGGACGAAGAGCTCCTACGAGCAGTACTTC. This sequence encodes CASSVKPSGTKSSYEQYF.

This clonotype has a count of ten or more. V usage is TRBV9 and J usage is TRBJ1-3; D call uncertain. Germline values: CDR1 SGDLS, CDR2 YYNGEE. The CDR3 runs 15 residues. V gave up 2 bases and J gave up 1 base, with 10 bases separating them. The CDR3 coding sequence is TGTGCCAGCAGCGTTGGAGGGTATTCTGGAAACACCATATATTTT. As protein: CASSVGGYSGNTIYF.

This clonotype occurred many times. V is TRBV9 and J is TRBJ2-7, with D tentatively TRBD1 or TRBD2 (5 bases each). Trimming left V 0 bases short and J 0 bases short, with 13 bases between. Germline-derived CDR1 and CDR2 are SGDLS and YYNGEE. CDR3 size: 16 residues. As DNA, the CDR3 is TGTGCCAGCAGCGTAGCTTTCTCAGGGAGCTCCTACGAGCAGTACTTC. Its protein is CASSVAFSGSSYEQYF.

This clonotype has at least ten counts. V gene TRBV9 combines with J gene TRBJ1-1; D is unclear. This CDR3 is built from 14 residues. Trimming removed 3 bases at V and 0 bases at J, with 9 bases between. CDR1 SGDLS and CDR2 YYNGEE come from the germline V gene. Written as DNA, the CDR3 is TGTGCCAGCAGCGCTAATACAGTGAACACTGAAGCTTTCTTT. It yields the protein CASSANTVNTEAFF.

This clonotype was seen at least ten times. J is TRBJ2-3 and V is TRBV9; no reliable D call. The CDR3 sequence is 16 residues long. Germline V lookup: CDR1 SGDLS, CDR2 YYNGEE. V was cut by 0 bases and J by 3 bases, with 14 bases left in between. The CDR3 bases are TGTGCCAGCAGCGTAGCCCCCTACGCAGATACAGATACGCAGTATTTT. Amino acid sequence: CASSVAPYADTDTQYF.

The table lists this clonotype with many counts. The rearrangement uses TRBV9 and TRBJ1-3; TRBD1 might be the D (5 bases). Per germline, CDR1 SGDLS and CDR2 YYNGEE. The V and J ends lost 6 bases and 0 bases respectively, with 16 bases between them. The CDR3 has 16 amino acids. The CDR3 coding sequence is TGTGCCAGCAATCGGGGGGAAAGCCTCTCTGGAAACACCATATATTTT. Translating it yields CASNRGESLSGNTIYF.

This clonotype appeared many times. The chain links TRBV9 to TRBJ2-1, with a possible D match to TRBD2 (6 bases). V gave up 1 base and J gave up 8 bases, with 13 bases separating them. This CDR3 is 14 amino acids long. CDR1 and CDR2 from the germline V gene are SGDLS and YYNGEE. DNA for the CDR3: TGTGCCAGCAGCGTAAGGGGAGGAGTAGATGAGCAGTTCTTC. This codes for CASSVRGGVDEQFF.

This clonotype was observed many times. The rearrangement uses TRBV9 and TRBJ2-7; D may match TRBD1 or TRBD2 (5 bases each). The CDR3 covers 15 residues. Germline V lookup: CDR1 SGDLS, CDR2 YYNGEE. The germline V and J ends were trimmed by 0 bases and 2 bases, with 12 bases remaining between them. The CDR3 nucleotides are TGTGCCAGCAGCGTAGCTGCCGGGGCGCCCTACGAGCAGTACTTC. The encoded protein is CASSVAAGAPYEQYF.

In its sample, this clonotype is medium-sized. CDR3 DNA sequence: TGTGCCAGCAGCTCAGGGAGCTTAGCCAAAAACATTCAGTACTTC. The encoded protein is CASSSGSLAKNIQYF. The chain carries TRBV9 and TRBJ2-4; the D gene could be TRBD1 or TRBD2 (5 bases each). Germline V gene data show CDR1 as SGDLS and CDR2 as YYNGEE. The CDR3 totals 15 residues. V lost 4 bases to trimming and J lost 0 bases, with 11 bases between them. Together with reference TRBV9 and TRBJ2-4, the CDR3 gives the full variable domain: DSGVTQTPKHLITATGQRVTLRCSPRSGDLSVYWYQQSLDQGLQFLIQYYNGEERAKGNILERFSAQQFPDLHSELNLSSLELGDSALYFCASSSGSLAKNIQYFGAGTRLSVL.

This clonotype was recorded a few times. The chain couples TRBV1 to TRBJ2-7. TRBV1 is a known pseudogene. The CDR3 spans 16 residues. In DNA form, the CDR3 reads TGCACCAGCAGCCAAGCCCGATCTAAGCGAGGCTACGAGCAGTACTTC. Encoded protein: CTSSQARSKRGYEQYF.

There are a few counts of this clonotype. The chain recombines TRBV9 with TRBJ2-5, with 11 nucleotides matching TRBD2. Germline CDR1 is SGDLS and CDR2 is YYNGEE. With V trimmed by 5 bases and J by 2 bases, 11 bases remained unmatched. The CDR3 spans 17 residues. The CDR3, as DNA: TGTGCCAGCAGTGACGGTGTAGCGGGGGGGCTGCAAGAGACCCAGTACTTC. Translation gives CASSDGVAGGLQETQYF.

This clonotype showed up many times. V gene TRBV9 combines with J gene TRBJ1-6; D gene unclear. The germline V and J ends were trimmed by 5 bases and 5 bases, with 11 bases remaining between them. The germline V gene encodes CDR1 SGDLS and CDR2 YYNGEE. The CDR3 contains 14 residues. DNA for the CDR3: TGTGCCAGCAGGGACGGTGGAAATAATTCACCCCTCCACTTT. It encodes CASRDGGNNSPLHF. Filled out from reference TRBV9 and TRBJ1-6, the complete variable domain reads DSGVTQTPKHLITATGQRVTLRCSPRSGDLSVYWYQQSLDQGLQFLIQYYNGEERAKGNILERFSAQQFPDLHSELNLSSLELGDSALYFCASRDGGNNSPLHFGNGTRLTVT.

This clonotype was seen repeatedly, ten times or more. The rearrangement joins TRBV9 to TRBJ2-3, with D perhaps matching TRBD2 (5 bases). Trimming removed 2 bases from V and 2 bases from J, with 12 bases in between. This CDR3 is 15 amino acids long. Germline CDR1 SGDLS, CDR2 YYNGEE. As DNA, the CDR3 is TGTGCCAGCAGCGTCTCCCCGGGAATCACAGATACGCAGTATTTT. It codes for CASSVSPGITDTQYF.

The chain uses TRBV9 and TRBJ2-1; 11 bases match TRBD1. The V and J ends lost 4 bases and 9 bases, in that order; junction bases with no gene match: 12. The CDR3 totals 16 residues. CDR1 is SGDLS and CDR2 is YYNGEE in the germline V gene. The CDR3 region has the DNA TGTGCCAGCAGCTATTACAGGACAGGGGGCAAGGGTGAGCAGTTCTTC. The encoded protein is CASSYYRTGGKGEQFF.

This clonotype was seen many times. V gene TRBV9 combines with J gene TRBJ2-1; D possibly uses TRBD1 or TRBD2 (6 bases each). The V end was cut by 0 bases, the J end by 2 bases, with 9 bases between. This CDR3 is built from 15 residues. Germline-derived CDR1 and CDR2 are SGDLS and YYNGEE. DNA of the CDR3: TGTGCCAGCAGCGTAGTCGGGGGCACCTACAATGAGCAGTTCTTC. As protein: CASSVVGGTYNEQFF.

By its share, this clonotype is medium-sized (0.01 to 0.1%). The chain uses TRBV9 and TRBJ2-3; TRBD2 matches 8 bases. Germline lookup yields CDR1 SGDLS and CDR2 YYNGEE. The CDR3 spans 12 residues. CDR3 DNA sequence: TGTGCTTCCGGGGGGGTGGCAGATACGCAGTATTTT. Its protein is CASGGVADTQYF.

This clonotype was seen at least ten times. The rearrangement uses TRBV9 and TRBJ1-5; no clear D gene. This CDR3 region has 14 residues. Germline-derived CDR1 and CDR2 are SGDLS and YYNGEE. V was cut by 3 bases and J by 3 bases, with 10 bases left in between. The CDR3 reads CASSEGTVNQPQHF. As DNA, the CDR3 is TGTGCCAGCAGCGAGGGAACGGTCAATCAGCCCCAGCATTTT.

This clonotype has at least ten counts. The chain combines TRBV9 with TRBJ2-1, with TRBD2 matching over 7 bases. J gave up 6 bases and V 3 bases, and 12 bases lay outside the gene matches. There are 16 residues in the CDR3. Germline-derived CDR1 and CDR2 are SGDLS and YYNGEE. CDR3 in amino acids: CASSGEGTTRFNEQFF. The CDR3 DNA follows: TGTGCCAGCAGCGGAGAAGGGACTACGAGGTTCAATGAGCAGTTCTTC.

In its sample, this clonotype ranks as medium-sized. The rearrangement links TRBV9 to TRBJ2-2; D unclear. Germline CDR1 and CDR2: SGDLS and YYNGEE. This CDR3 is built from 14 residues. The V end was cut by 4 bases, the J end by 1 base, with 8 bases between. This chain's CDR3 is CASSLRRNTGELFF. Here the CDR3 DNA reads TGTGCCAGCAGCCTCCGACGGAACACCGGGGAGCTGTTTTTT.

Relative to its sample, this clonotype is medium-sized. The V call is TRBV9, the J call TRBJ2-7, with TRBD1 identical over 10 bases. J gave up 7 bases and V 0 bases, and 7 bases lay outside the gene matches. Germline CDR1 reads SGDLS; CDR2 reads YYNGEE. The CDR3 covers 15 residues. CDR3 in amino acids: CASSVGRTGGQEQYF. CDR3 nucleotides: TGTGCCAGCAGCGTAGGTCGGACAGGGGGTCAAGAGCAGTACTTC.

This clonotype was picked up many times. This chain uses TRBV9 with TRBJ1-3; TRBD1 agrees at 10 bases. The junction had 6 bases not matched to a gene; V was cut back by 1 base and J by 8 bases. Germline assignment: CDR1 SGDLS and CDR2 YYNGEE. CDR3 length: 15 residues. Here the CDR3 DNA reads TGTGCCAGCAGCGTATTTGGACAGGGGGATGACACCATATATTTT. Its protein product is CASSVFGQGDDTIYF.

This clonotype was seen many times. This chain connects TRBV9 to TRBJ2-1; possibly TRBD2 for D (5 bases). Germline V lookup: CDR1 SGDLS, CDR2 YYNGEE. The length of the CDR3 is 16 residues. V was pared by 0 bases and J by 4 bases, with 14 bases between. The CDR3 is CASSVEVGVNYNEQFF. CDR3 DNA: TGTGCCAGCAGCGTAGAAGTGGGAGTTAATTACAATGAGCAGTTCTTC. Filled out from reference TRBV9 and TRBJ2-1, the complete variable domain reads DSGVTQTPKHLITATGQRVTLRCSPRSGDLSVYWYQQSLDQGLQFLIQYYNGEERAKGNILERFSAQQFPDLHSELNLSSLELGDSALYFCASSVEVGVNYNEQFFGPGTRLTVL.

This clonotype has at least ten counts. This rearrangement joins TRBV9 to TRBJ2-3; 7 nucleotides line up with TRBD2. The length of the CDR3 is 15 residues. V shed 2 bases, J shed 1 base, and the junction held 4 bases outside the gene matches. In germline, CDR1 is SGDLS, CDR2 YYNGEE. CDR3 loop: CASSVGAGGTDTQYF. The CDR3 DNA is TGTGCCAGCAGCGTTGGGGCGGGGGGCACAGATACGCAGTATTTT.

This clonotype was counted many times. The gene calls are TRBV9 and TRBJ1-3; TRBD1 matches at 7 bases. The germline gives CDR1 SGDLS, CDR2 YYNGEE. V lost 3 bases to trimming and J lost 0 bases; unmatched junction nucleotides: 18. CDR3 size: 20 residues. CDR3 sequence (DNA): TGTGCCAGCAGCGCCCGAGTGGGACTGGGGACAGCAAACTCTGGAAACACCATATATTTT. Protein product: CASSARVGLGTANSGNTIYF.

This clonotype has at least ten counts. V gene TRBV9 combines with J gene TRBJ2-3, with 8 bases identical to TRBD2. V lost 3 bases and J lost 5; bases outside the gene matches: 11. The CDR3 consists of 16 residues. Germline loops: CDR1 SGDLS, CDR2 YYNGEE. CDR3 coding DNA: TGTGCCAGCAGCGCCCTTAGAGCGGGGGCGGTAGATACGCAGTATTTT. Its protein is CASSALRAGAVDTQYF.

This clonotype was counted at least ten times. The V and J genes are TRBV9 and TRBJ2-1; D remains ambiguous. CDR3 length equals 15 residues. V lost 5 bases and J 5 bases, leaving 17 bases between the germline ends. The germline V gene encodes CDR1 SGDLS and CDR2 YYNGEE. CDR3 sequence: CASSRRRLDHNEQFF. The CDR3 coding sequence is TGTGCCAGCAGTCGTAGAAGGCTAGACCACAATGAGCAGTTCTTC.